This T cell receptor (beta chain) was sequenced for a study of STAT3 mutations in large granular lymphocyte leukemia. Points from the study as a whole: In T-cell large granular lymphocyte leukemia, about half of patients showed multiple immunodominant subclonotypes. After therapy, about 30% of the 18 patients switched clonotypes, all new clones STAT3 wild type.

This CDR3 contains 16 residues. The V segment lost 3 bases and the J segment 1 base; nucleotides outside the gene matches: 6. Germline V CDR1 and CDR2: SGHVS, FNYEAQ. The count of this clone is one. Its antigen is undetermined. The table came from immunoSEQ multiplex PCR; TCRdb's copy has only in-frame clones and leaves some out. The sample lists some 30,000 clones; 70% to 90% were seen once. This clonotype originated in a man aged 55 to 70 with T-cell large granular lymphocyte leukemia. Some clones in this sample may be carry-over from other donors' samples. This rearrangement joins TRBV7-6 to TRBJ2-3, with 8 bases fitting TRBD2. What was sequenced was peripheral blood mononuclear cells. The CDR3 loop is CASSLFSAGGTDTQYF. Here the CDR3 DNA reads TGTGCCAGCAGCTTGTTTTCAGCGGGGGGCACAGATACGCAGTATTTT.